The 24 T cell receptor beta chains listed next were all sequenced from one sample in a study of blood T cell repertoires in COVID-19. Using immunoSEQ multiplex PCR, the repertoire was profiled, and TCRdb retains in-frame clones only, with some absent. The sample includes a few hundred thousand clones, roughly 89% of them seen just once. What was sequenced was PBMCs or T cells enriched from blood (not recorded which). The receptors shown here come from a woman in her 40s who had recovered from COVID-19.

J is TRBJ1-2 and V is TRBV7-9; 9 nucleotides line up with TRBD1. The CDR3 sequence is 16 residues long. CDR1 and CDR2 (germline): SEHNR, FQNEAQ (reference sequence). V trimming: 7 bases; J trimming: 2 bases; junction bases outside the gene matches: 11. The CDR3 reads CASNLGGTGFNYGYTF. The CDR3 region has the DNA TGTGCCAGCAACCTTGGTGGGACAGGGTTCAACTATGGCTACACCTTC.

The chain combines TRBV18 with TRBJ2-6, with TRBD1 identical over 7 bases. From germline, CDR1 is KGHSH and CDR2 LQKENI. This CDR3 has 16 residues. V was clipped by 3 bases and J by 2 bases; unmatched bases: 4. CDR3 sequence reads: CASSPFTGAGANVLTF. The CDR3, as DNA: TGTGCCAGCTCACCGTTTACAGGGGCTGGGGCCAACGTCCTGACTTTC.

This CDR3 reads CASSQWSFEQYV. CDR3 in DNA: TGTGCCAGCAGCCAATGGAGTTTCGAGCAGTACGTC. This rearrangement joins TRBV7-9 to TRBJ2-7; D is ambiguous. Germline-derived CDR1 and CDR2 are SEHNR and FQNEAQ (reference sequence). The V and J ends lost 5 bases and 6 bases respectively, with 11 bases between them. The CDR3 contains 12 residues.

The chain joins TRBV27 to TRBJ1-4; a possible D gene is TRBD1 (6 bases). Looked up from germline, CDR1 is MNHEY and CDR2 is SMNVEV (reference sequence). The germline V and J ends were trimmed by 3 bases and 3 bases, with 8 bases remaining between them. This CDR3 is 14 amino acids long. The CDR3 loop is CASSFQGPNEKLFF. The CDR3 DNA reads TGTGCCAGCAGTTTCCAGGGGCCTAATGAAAAACTGTTTTTT.

CDR3 region: CASSQATGQMFF. The CDR3 coding sequence is TGTGCCAGCTCCCAGGCTACCGGACAAATGTTCTTC. The chain uses TRBV6-5 and TRBJ2-1; D may be TRBD1 (5 bases). The CDR3 runs 12 residues. V dropped 8 bases and J dropped 15 bases, with 20 bases sitting between them. Per germline, CDR1 MNHEY and CDR2 SVGAGI.

A remark on this clone: Mismatch with germline at one junction end may stem from a read error. The genes are TRBV2 and TRBJ2-7; no clear D. The CDR3 has 13 amino acids. CDR1 is SNHLY, CDR2 FYNNEI, per germline. In nucleotides, the CDR3 is TGTGCCAGCAGGGAAGGCGGTTCCTACGAGCAGTACTTC. This sequence encodes CASREGGSYEQYF.

This chain uses TRBV25-1 with TRBJ1-1; a weak D match, TRBD1 (5 bases). Per the germline V gene, CDR1 is MGHDK and CDR2 is SYGVNS. Trimming shortened V by 4 bases and J by 6 bases, and 18 bases separated the two germline ends. The CDR3 is 15 amino acids. The CDR3 protein is CASSGSGQGRAEAFF. The CDR3 DNA reads as TGTGCCAGCAGTGGGTCTGGGCAGGGAAGGGCTGAAGCTTTCTTT. The variable domain in full, completed from reference TRBV25-1 and TRBJ1-1, reads EADIYQTPRYLVIGTGKKITLECSQTMGHDKMYWYQQDPGMELHLIHYSYGVNSTEKGDLSSESTVSRIRTEHFPLTLESARPSHTSQYLCASSGSGQGRAEAFFGQGTRLTVV.

V and J are TRBV7-2 and TRBJ2-1; TRBD1 matches 9 bases. The CDR3 runs 14 residues. The germline CDR1 and CDR2 sequences are SGHTA and FQGNSA. Trimming took 2 bases from V and 7 from J; bases not matched to a gene: 3. CDR3 DNA: TGTGCCAGCAGCTTACGGGACAGGGTTAATGAGCAGTTCTTC. Protein: CASSLRDRVNEQFF.

CDR3 in DNA: TGTGCCAGCAGCCGAGGAGGAGGGACGGACTATGGCTACACCTTC. Residues: CASSRGGGTDYGYTF. This chain uses TRBV13 with TRBJ1-2, with TRBD1 as a possible D gene (5 bases). There are 15 residues in the CDR3. Trimming stripped 5 bases from V and 3 bases from J, with 16 bases between. Looked up from germline, CDR1 is PRHDT and CDR2 is FYEKMQ (reference sequence).

This clone was counted a few times. J is TRBJ2-3 and V is TRBV29-1; 10 bases fit TRBD2. The CDR3 runs to 13 residues. The J segment lost 5 bases and the V segment lost 4 bases, leaving 3 bases of the junction unmatched. From germline, CDR1 is SQVTM and CDR2 ANQGSEA. The CDR3 sequence: CSVGSGREDTQYF. In nucleotides, the CDR3 is TGCAGCGTTGGAAGCGGGAGGGAAGATACGCAGTATTTT.

V usage is TRBV5-4 and J usage is TRBJ2-5; D is perhaps TRBD1 (7 bases). Trimming pared 4 bases from V and 5 bases from J, leaving 24 bases between. The V gene's germline CDR1 is SGHNT and CDR2 YYREEE (reference sequence). The CDR3 totals 17 residues. The CDR3 nucleotides are TGTGCCAGCAGCCCCAAGGAGGGGGCGGGAAGGATGGAGACCCAGTACTTC. Translation gives CASSPKEGAGRMETQYF. The full variable domain, rest sourced from reference TRBV5-4 and TRBJ2-5, is ETGVTQSPTHLIKTRGQQVTLRCSSQSGHNTVSWYQQALGQGPQFIFQYYREEENGRGNFPPRFSGLQFPNYSSELNVNALELDDSALYLCASSPKEGAGRMETQYFGPGTRLLVL.

Only a few counts were recorded for this clone. J is TRBJ2-7 and V is TRBV5-1, with 12 positions matching TRBD2. This CDR3 contains 17 residues. J gave up 0 bases and V 5 bases, and 9 bases lay outside the gene matches. Germline V gene lookup returns CDR1 SGHRS and CDR2 YFSETQ. In nucleotides, the CDR3 is TGCGCCAGCAGTGAACCGGGACTAGCGGGCGGCTCCTACGAGCAGTACTTC. Amino acid sequence: CASSEPGLAGGSYEQYF.

This chain links TRBV10-2 with TRBJ1-4; TRBD1 agrees at 8 bases. Unmatched junction bases numbered 12, after V lost 6 bases and J lost 6 bases. The CDR3 has 16 amino acids. CDR1 is WSHSY, CDR2 SAAADI, per germline. The CDR3 region has the DNA TGCGCCAGCAGAGCCGGACAGGGACGGGGTGATGAAAAACTGTTTTTT. Protein product: CASRAGQGRGDEKLFF.

This clone has just one count. The V call is TRBV29-1, the J call TRBJ2-7, with TRBD2 matching 7 bases. The length of the CDR3 is 15 residues. The V segment lost 8 bases and the J segment 4 bases; nucleotides outside the gene matches: 17. In germline, CDR1 is SQVTM, CDR2 ANQGSEA. CDR3 DNA sequence: TGCAGCCCACGGACTAGAACCCCCTTGGATTACGAGCAGTACGTC. This gives the protein CSPRTRTPLDYEQYV.

The gene calls are TRBV5-8 and TRBJ1-2; TRBD1 aligns across 11 bases. This CDR3 has 14 residues. CDR1 and CDR2 (germline): SGHTS, YDEGEE. V lost 3 bases to trimming and J lost 3 bases; unmatched junction nucleotides: 1. CDR3 nucleotide sequence: TGTGCCAGCAGCTCGGGACAGGGGGACTATGGCTACACCTTC. It translates to CASSSGQGDYGYTF.

J is TRBJ1-1 and V is TRBV5-5; no definite D call. V shed 0 bases and J shed 3 bases, with 9 bases lying between them. The CDR3 is made up of 14 amino acids. Per germline, CDR1 SGHKS and CDR2 YYEKEE (reference sequence). CDR3 protein: CASSLAVEDTEAFF. The CDR3 nucleotides read TGTGCCAGCAGCTTGGCGGTGGAGGACACTGAAGCTTTCTTT.

The chain couples TRBV10-1 to TRBJ2-2; 8 bases agree with TRBD2. Per germline, CDR1 WNHNN and CDR2 SYGVQD (reference sequence). V lost 0 bases and J lost 0; bases outside the gene matches: 15. The CDR3 runs 21 residues. CDR3 DNA: TGCGCCAGCAGTGAGTCGGCTAGCGGGCCCCGGGGGCCATCGAACACCGGGGAGCTGTTTTTT. This encodes CASSESASGPRGPSNTGELFF.

The genes are TRBV3-1 (or the pseudogene TRBV3-2) and TRBJ1-2, with 11 bases that match TRBD1. This CDR3 has 14 amino acids. V lost 5 bases, J lost 4 bases, and 3 bases stayed unmatched. The germline V gene encodes CDR1 LGHDT and CDR2 YNNKEL (reference sequence). The CDR3 region has the DNA TGTGCCAGCAGCGCCGGGACAGGGGGCTATGGCTACACCTTC. It specifies CASSAGTGGYGYTF.

The genes are TRBV2 and TRBJ2-1, with D perhaps TRBD2 (5 bases). Between the trimmed V and J ends, which lost 6 bases and 4 bases, there was a span of 16 bases. This CDR3 region has 15 residues. CDR1 SNHLY and CDR2 FYNNEI come from the germline V gene. CDR3 in amino acids: CASRISGQEYNEQFF. In DNA, the CDR3 is TGTGCCAGCAGAATAAGCGGCCAAGAATACAATGAGCAGTTCTTC.

The table lists this clone with a few counts. The J gene is TRBJ2-3, the V gene TRBV14; 7 positions match TRBD1. Germline V gene sequence: CDR1 SGHDN, CDR2 FVKESK. The CDR3 contains 16 residues. The junction had 13 bases not matched to a gene; V was cut back by 4 bases and J by 6 bases. The CDR3, as DNA: TGTGCCAGCAGCCCCAAAAGGACAGGTTCGGGTGATACGCAGTATTTT. This translates into CASSPKRTGSGDTQYF.

This clone was observed once. The chain is built from TRBV7-2 and TRBJ2-3; D call uncertain. From germline, CDR1 is SGHTA and CDR2 FQGNSA. Trimming removed 5 bases at V and 6 bases at J, with 12 bases between. The CDR3 sequence is 13 residues long. CDR3 amino acids: CASSPGVSDTQYF. Here the CDR3 DNA reads TGTGCCAGCAGCCCCGGAGTTTCGGATACGCAGTATTTT.

J is TRBJ2-7 and V is TRBV11-2; possible D gene TRBD1, 5 bases. Germline V lookup: CDR1 SGHAT, CDR2 FQNNGV. The CDR3 covers 14 residues. Between the trimmed V and J ends, which lost 2 bases and 4 bases, there was a span of 12 bases. CDR3 nucleotides: TGTGCCAGCAGCTTATTAGGGGCGATATACGAGCAGTACTTC. Amino acids: CASSLLGAIYEQYF.

The genes are TRBV5-1 and TRBJ2-2; perhaps TRBD1 as D (5 bases). The CDR3 has 16 residues. In germline, CDR1 is SGHRS, CDR2 YFSETQ. Trimming shortened V by 2 bases and J by 4 bases, and 15 bases separated the two germline ends. The CDR3 DNA is TGCGCCAGCAGCTTTACAGGCAGGGCGAGCACCGGGGAGCTGTTTTTT. This codes for CASSFTGRASTGELFF.

The chain has TRBV5-4 and TRBJ1-2; 9 nucleotides line up with TRBD1. The J segment lost 1 base and the V segment lost 3 bases, leaving 4 bases of the junction unmatched. CDR1 is SGHNT, CDR2 YYREEE, per germline (reference sequence). This CDR3 has 15 residues. The CDR3 bases are TGTGCCAGCAGCTCGACAGGGGGTTATAACTATGGCTACACCTTC. It encodes CASSSTGGYNYGYTF.